The present TCR beta chain was sequenced within a study of T cell responses to AZD1222 COVID-19 vaccine. Study-wide results and caveats: Once two AZD1222 doses were given, Spike-specific TCR breadth and depth went up.

For this clone: As yet, its antigen is unknown.

Produced via immunoSEQ multiplex PCR; TCRdb's table is partial and in-frame only. The data show 150,000 to 200,000 clones, with about 90% seen just once and around 1% held by the top ten. The CDR3 extends over 12 amino acids. Germline loops: CDR1 LGHNT, CDR2 FRNRAP. V shed 5 bases and J shed 4 bases, with 8 bases lying between them. The material was peripheral blood, obtained 28 days after the second AZD1222 dose. This receptor was obtained from an adult who received the AZD1222 COVID-19 vaccine. The rearrangement links TRBV12-5 to TRBJ1-2; D is unclear. The CDR3 nucleotides are TGTGCTAGTGGTGTGAAGTCCTATGGCTACACCTTC. Protein sequence: CASGVKSYGYTF.